Sequencing of this TCR beta chain was carried out in a study of shared clonotypes between healthy human individuals. Looking at the study overall: The cohort comprised a couple of women and a few men. Their ages spanned 18 to 49 years.

The table came from immunoSEQ multiplex PCR; TCRdb's copy has only in-frame clones and leaves some out. The table includes 2,500,000 or so clones, around 90% detected once. As for this clone: The antigen is undetermined. The same CDR3 arises from other DNA sequences in this sample as well.

Notes on the study in general: Sampling covered blood only; tissue repertoires likely differ. Larger estimated richness was generally seen in naive subsets than in memory subsets.

Negatively enriched CD4+ T cells were divided by CD45RA into naive and memory. Germline CDR1 and CDR2: SGDLS and YYNGEE. V dropped 0 bases and J dropped 4 bases, with 11 bases sitting between them. The CDR3 consists of 15 residues. The chain is built from TRBV9 and TRBJ2-1; D is perhaps TRBD2 (5 bases). Sequenced: naive CD4+ T cells from PBMCs. Described subset: CD45RA+ positively selected. The origin of this receptor is a man between 18 and 29 years old in good health. Some clones in this sample may be carry-over from other donors' samples. The DNA of the CDR3 is TGTGCCAGCAGCGTAGGTGGACTCACATACAATGAGCAGTTCTTC. Its protein is CASSVGGLTYNEQFF. Full variable domain (rest looked up from reference TRBV9 and TRBJ2-1): DSGVTQTPKHLITATGQRVTLRCSPRSGDLSVYWYQQSLDQGLQFLIQYYNGEERAKGNILERFSAQQFPDLHSELNLSSLELGDSALYFCASSVGGLTYNEQFFGPGTRLTVL.